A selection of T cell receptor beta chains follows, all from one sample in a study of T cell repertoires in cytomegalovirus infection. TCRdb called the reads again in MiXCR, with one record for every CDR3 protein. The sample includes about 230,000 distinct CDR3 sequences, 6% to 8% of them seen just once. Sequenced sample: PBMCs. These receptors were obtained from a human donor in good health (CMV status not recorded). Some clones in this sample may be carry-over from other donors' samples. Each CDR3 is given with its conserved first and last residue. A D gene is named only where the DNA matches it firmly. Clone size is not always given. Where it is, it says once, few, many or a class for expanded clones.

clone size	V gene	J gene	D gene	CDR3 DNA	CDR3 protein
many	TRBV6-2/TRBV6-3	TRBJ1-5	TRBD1	TGTGCCAGCAGTTACACCGGACAGGGGGCTGGACAGCCCCAGCATTTT	CASSYTGQGAGQPQHF
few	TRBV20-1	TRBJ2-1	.	TGCAGTGCCCGACCCGGGTCGGGATACAATGAGCAGTTCTTC	CSARPGSGYNEQFF
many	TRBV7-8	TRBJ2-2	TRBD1	TGTGCCAGCAGCCTTAGTGGGACAGGGTGGGGGGAGCTGTTTTTT	CASSLSGTGWGELFF
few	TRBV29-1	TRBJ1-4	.	TGCAGCGTTGTGGAAAGGGAGTTTAATGAAAAACTGTTTTTT	CSVVEREFNEKLFF
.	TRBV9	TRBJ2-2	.	TGTGCCAGCAGCGTAGAGCGGTCGGGGGCTAACACCGGGGAGCTGTTTTTT	CASSVERSGANTGELFF
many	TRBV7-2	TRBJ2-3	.	TGTGCCTTAGCTCGGGCTAGCGCTGATACGCAGTATTTT	CALARASADTQYF
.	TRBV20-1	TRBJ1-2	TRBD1	TGCAGTGCTGGGGGGACAGGTGCTGGCTACACCTTC	CSAGGTGAGYTF
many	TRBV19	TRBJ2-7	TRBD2	TGTGCCAGTAGTCTCCTGCGGGGGGGGACCTACGAGCAGTACTTC	CASSLLRGGTYEQYF
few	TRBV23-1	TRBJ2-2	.	TGCGCCAGCACCACCCGGCAGGGCGGCGGGGAGCTGTTTTTT	CASTTRQGGGELFF
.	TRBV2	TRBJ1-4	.	TGTGCCAGCAGTGATACCGGGAGGGAGGAAAAACTGTTTTTT	CASSDTGREEKLFF
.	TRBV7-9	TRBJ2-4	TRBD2	TGTGCCAGCAGGTCGGGAGGAGACATTCAGTACTTC	CASRSGGDIQYF
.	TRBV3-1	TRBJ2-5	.	TGTGCCAGCAGCCAAGTGGGGGGTAACCAAGAGACCCAGTACTTC	CASSQVGGNQETQYF
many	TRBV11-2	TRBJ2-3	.	TGTGCCAGCAGCTTCCCAGGACCCACAGATACGCAGTATTTT	CASSFPGPTDTQYF
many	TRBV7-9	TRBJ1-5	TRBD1	TGTGCCAGCAGCGGACAGGGAGGTCAGCCCCAGCATTTT	CASSGQGGQPQHF
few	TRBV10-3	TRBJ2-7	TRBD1	TGTGCCATCAGTAAGACAGGGTACGAGCAGTACTTC	CAISKTGYEQYF